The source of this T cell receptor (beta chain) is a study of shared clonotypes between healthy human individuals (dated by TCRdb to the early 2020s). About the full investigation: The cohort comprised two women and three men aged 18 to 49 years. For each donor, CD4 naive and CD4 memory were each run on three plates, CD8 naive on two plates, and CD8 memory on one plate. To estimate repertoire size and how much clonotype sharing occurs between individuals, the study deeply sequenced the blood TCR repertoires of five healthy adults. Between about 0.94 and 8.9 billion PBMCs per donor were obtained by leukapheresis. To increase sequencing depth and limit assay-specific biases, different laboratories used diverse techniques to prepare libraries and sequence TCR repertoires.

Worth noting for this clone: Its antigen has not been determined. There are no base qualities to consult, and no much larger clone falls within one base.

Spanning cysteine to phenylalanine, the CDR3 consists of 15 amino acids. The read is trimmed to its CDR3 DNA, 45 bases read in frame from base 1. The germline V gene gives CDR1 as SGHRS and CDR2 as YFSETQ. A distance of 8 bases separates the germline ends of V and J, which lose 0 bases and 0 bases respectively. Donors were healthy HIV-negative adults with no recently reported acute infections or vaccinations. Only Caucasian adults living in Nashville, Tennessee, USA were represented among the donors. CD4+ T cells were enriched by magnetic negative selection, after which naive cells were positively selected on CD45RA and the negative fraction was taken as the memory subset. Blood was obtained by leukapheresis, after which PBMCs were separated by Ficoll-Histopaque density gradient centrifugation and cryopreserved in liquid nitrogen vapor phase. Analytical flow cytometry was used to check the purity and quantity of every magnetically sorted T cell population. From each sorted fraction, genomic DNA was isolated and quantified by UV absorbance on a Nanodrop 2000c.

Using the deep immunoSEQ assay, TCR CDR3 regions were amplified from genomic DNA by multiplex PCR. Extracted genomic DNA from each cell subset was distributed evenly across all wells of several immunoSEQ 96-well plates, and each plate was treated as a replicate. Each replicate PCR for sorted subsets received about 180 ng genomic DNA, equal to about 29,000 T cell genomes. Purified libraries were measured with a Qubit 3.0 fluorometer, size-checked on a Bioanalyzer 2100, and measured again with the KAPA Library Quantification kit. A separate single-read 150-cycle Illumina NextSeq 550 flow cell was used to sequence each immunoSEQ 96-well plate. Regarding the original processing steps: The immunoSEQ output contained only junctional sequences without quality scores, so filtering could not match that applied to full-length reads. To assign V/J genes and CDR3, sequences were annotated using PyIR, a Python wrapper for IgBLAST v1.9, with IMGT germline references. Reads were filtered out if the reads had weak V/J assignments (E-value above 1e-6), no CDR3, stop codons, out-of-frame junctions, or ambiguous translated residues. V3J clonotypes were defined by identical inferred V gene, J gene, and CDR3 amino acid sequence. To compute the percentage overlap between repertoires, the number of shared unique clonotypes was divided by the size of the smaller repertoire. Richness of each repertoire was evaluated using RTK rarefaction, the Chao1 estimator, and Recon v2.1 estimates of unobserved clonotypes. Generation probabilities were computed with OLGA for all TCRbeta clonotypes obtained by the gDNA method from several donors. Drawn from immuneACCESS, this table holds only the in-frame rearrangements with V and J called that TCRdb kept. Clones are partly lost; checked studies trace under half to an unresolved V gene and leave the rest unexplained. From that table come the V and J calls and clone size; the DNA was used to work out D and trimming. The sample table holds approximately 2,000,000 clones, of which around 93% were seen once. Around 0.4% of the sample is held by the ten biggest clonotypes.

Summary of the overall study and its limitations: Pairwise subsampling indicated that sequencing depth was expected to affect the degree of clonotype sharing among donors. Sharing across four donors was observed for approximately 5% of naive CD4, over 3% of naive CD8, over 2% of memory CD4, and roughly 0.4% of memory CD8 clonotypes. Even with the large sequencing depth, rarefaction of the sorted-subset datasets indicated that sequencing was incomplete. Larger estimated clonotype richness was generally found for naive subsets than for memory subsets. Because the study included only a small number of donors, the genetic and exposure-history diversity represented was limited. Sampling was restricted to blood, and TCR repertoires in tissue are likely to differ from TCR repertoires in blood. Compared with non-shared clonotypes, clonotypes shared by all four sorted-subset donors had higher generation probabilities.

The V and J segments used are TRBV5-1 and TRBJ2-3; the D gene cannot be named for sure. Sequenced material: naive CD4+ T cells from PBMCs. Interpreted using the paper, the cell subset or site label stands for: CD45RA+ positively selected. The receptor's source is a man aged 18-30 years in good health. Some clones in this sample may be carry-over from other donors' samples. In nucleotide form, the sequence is TGCGCCAGCAGCTTGGGTCCCCAAAGCACAGATACGCAGTATTTT. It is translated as CASSLGPQSTDTQYF.